This is a list of T cell receptor beta chains from one sample in a study of spatial heterogeneity in lung cancer. TCRdb re-called the 5' RACE reads with MiXCR, one entry per CDR3 protein. The sample contains 17,000 or so distinct CDR3 sequences, around 6% of which appear only once. The sequenced sample was lung tumor tissue, obtained at surgery. The receptors shown here come from a male donor with early-stage non-small cell lung cancer. Both conserved end residues are part of each CDR3. The D gene is left open where the match is weak. Not every row has a clone size; where given, it reads once, few, many or a size class.

clone_size	j_call	v_call	d_call	cdr3_aa	cdr3_nt
many	TRBJ2-2	TRBV7-8	.	CASSLGGWGELFF	TGTGCCAGCAGCTTAGGAGGATGGGGGGAGCTGTTTTTT
medium-sized	TRBJ2-1	TRBV7-8	.	CASSSGFNEQFF	TGTGCCAGCAGCTCTGGGTTCAATGAGCAGTTCTTC
medium-sized	TRBJ2-7	TRBV20-1	.	CSASEEGVGTYEQYF	TGCAGTGCCTCGGAAGAAGGGGTAGGAACCTACGAGCAGTACTTC
many	TRBJ1-2	TRBV7-2	TRBD1	CASSSAGGPVGYTF	TGTGCCAGCAGCTCCGCAGGGGGTCCCGTAGGCTACACCTTC
many	TRBJ1-1	TRBV9	.	CASSVATDGEAFF	TGTGCCAGCAGCGTAGCTACAGACGGTGAAGCTTTCTTT
many	TRBJ1-4	TRBV27	.	CASSSEKLFF	TGTGCCAGCAGTAGTGAAAAACTGTTTTTT
many	TRBJ2-7	TRBV28	TRBD2	CASSLISSGRSEQYF	TGTGCCAGCAGTTTAATCTCTAGCGGGAGATCGGAGCAGTACTTC
many	TRBJ1-3	TRBV3-1	.	CASSQEGQRSGNTIYF	TGTGCCAGCAGCCAAGAAGGTCAGCGTTCTGGAAACACCATATATTTT
many	TRBJ2-5	TRBV25-1	TRBD2	CASSVAGGRETQYF	TGTGCCAGCAGCGTGGCGGGGGGCCGGGAGACCCAGTACTTC
.	TRBJ1-1	TRBV7-9	.	CTSSFVRQVAAEAFF	TGTACCAGCAGCTTCGTTCGACAGGTGGCGGCTGAAGCTTTCTTT
few	TRBJ2-1	TRBV5-8	TRBD2	CASRRGLAGMGLNEQFF	TGTGCCAGCAGACGAGGACTAGCGGGAATGGGGCTGAATGAGCAGTTCTTC
many	TRBJ2-7	TRBV7-6	.	CASSLTEGYNEQYF	TGTGCCAGCAGCTTGACGGAGGGGTACAACGAGCAGTACTTC
many	TRBJ1-5	TRBV11-2	.	CASSQGLDQPQHF	TGTGCCAGCAGCCAAGGATTGGATCAGCCCCAGCATTTT
many	TRBJ1-6	TRBV20-1	.	CSATVGYEPNSPLHF	TGCAGTGCTACCGTCGGATACGAGCCCAATTCACCCCTCCACTTT
many	TRBJ2-5	TRBV15	.	CATSRDIDMAQYF	TGTGCCACCAGCAGAGACATCGACATGGCCCAGTACTTC
many	TRBJ2-7	TRBV20-1	TRBD1	CSALDRATSYEQYF	TGCAGTGCTCTGGACAGGGCCACTTCCTACGAGCAGTACTTC
many	TRBJ1-1	TRBV10-2	.	CASVTGRRAFF	TGCGCCAGCGTCACAGGGCGGAGAGCTTTCTTT
medium-sized	TRBJ2-7	TRBV4-3	TRBD1	CASSQGPDRFSYEQYF	TGCGCCAGCAGCCAGGGCCCGGACAGGTTCTCCTACGAGCAGTACTTC
.	TRBJ1-1	TRBV29-1	.	CSVRGGLSNTEAFF	TGCAGCGTCCGGGGCGGGCTCTCGAACACTGAAGCTTTCTTT
many	TRBJ1-6	TRBV27	.	CASSLRLRGGSYNSPLHF	TGTGCCAGCAGTTTACGATTGCGGGGAGGATCCTATAATTCACCCCTCCACTTT
many	TRBJ2-1	TRBV20-1	TRBD1	CSARAQGADEQFF	TGCAGTGCTAGGGCGCAGGGGGCGGATGAGCAGTTCTTC
many	TRBJ2-1	TRBV29-1	.	CSVGSLEGSRFF	TGCAGCGTTGGCTCCCTCGAGGGGTCGCGGTTCTTC
many	TRBJ1-1	TRBV5-1	.	CASGGVTNTEAFF	TGCGCCAGTGGAGGGGTCACGAACACTGAAGCTTTCTTT
many	TRBJ1-2	TRBV7-2	.	CASSLVYGYTF	TGTGCCAGCAGCTTGGTTTATGGCTACACCTTC
many	TRBJ2-2	TRBV6-6	.	CASTLLSTGELFF	TGTGCCAGCACCCTTCTAAGCACCGGGGAGCTGTTTTTT
many	TRBJ1-1	TRBV7-9	.	CASSLVDSNTEAFF	TGTGCCAGCAGCTTGGTTGACAGTAACACTGAAGCTTTCTTT
many	TRBJ1-2	TRBV7-2	.	CASSLGTLQYGYTF	TGTGCCAGCAGCTTAGGGACGCTACAGTATGGCTACACCTTC